The T cell receptor beta chain described here comes from a study of early T cells in non-severe SARS-CoV-2 infection. At the level of the study: Unpaired chains resulted from sequencing bulk RNA of unsorted whole blood.

V lost 4 bases and J lost 12; bases outside the gene matches: 12. This CDR3 is built from 14 residues. Looked up from germline, CDR1 is MDHEN and CDR2 is SYDVKM. This clonotype was seen more than once but under ten times. TCRdb re-derived calls from the 5' RACE reads in MiXCR, one entry per CDR3 protein. This table holds about 83,000 distinct CDR3 sequences, about 9.4% found once. The sequences come from whole blood, collected at baseline. The clonotype comes from an adult who was a healthcare worker with PCR-confirmed SARS-CoV-2 infection or an uninfected control (not recorded which). The rearrangement uses TRBV28 and TRBJ2-3, with 8 nucleotides matching TRBD2. DNA for the CDR3: TGTGCCAGCAGTTCGCCCGGGACTAGGAGGTCCCAGTATTTT. It yields the protein CASSSPGTRRSQYF. Together with reference TRBV28 and TRBJ2-3, the CDR3 gives the full variable domain: DVKVTQSSRYLVKRTGEKVFLECVQDMDHENMFWYRQDPGLGLRLIYFSYDVKMKEKGDIPEGYSVSREKKERFSLILESASTNQTSMYLCASSSPGTRRSQYFGPGTRLTVL.